This entry describes one T cell receptor (beta chain). Its specificity is unknown. TCRdb re-called the reads with MiXCR, one entry per CDR3 protein. This table has about 310,000 distinct CDR3 sequences, roughly 16% appearing once. The record originates from a study of T cell repertoires in cytomegalovirus infection. Germline CDR1 MNHNY, CDR2 SVGAGI (reference sequence). The CDR3 loop spans 12 amino acids. Whole-study results and caveats: CMV-specific HLA-C-restricted TCR beta clonotypes dominated the ex vivo response.

The receptor comes from a human donor in good health (CMV status not recorded). Some clones in this sample may be carry-over from other donors' samples. The specimen sequenced was PBMCs. The rearrangement links TRBV6-6 to TRBJ1-1, with D unresolved. The DNA of the CDR3 is TGTGCGGCCTCAAGCGTGAACACTGAAGCTTTCTTT. Encoded protein: CAASSVNTEAFF.